This T cell receptor beta chain emerged from a study of cytotoxic CD8 clonotypes in ibrutinib-treated CLL. Study background: The study recorded mean values of approximately 260,000 productive templates and approximately 100,000 productive rearrangements per sample.

Study-wide findings and caveats: Higher clonality was seen at ibrutinib response and a return toward baseline at progression. Baseline clonality, higher than in age-matched healthy donors, tracked circulating CD8+ T-cell counts.

Depth targeted 1 in 200,000 to 1 in 1 million T cells, averaging 10x coverage per clonotype. Profiled with immunoSEQ multiplex PCR; TCRdb holds only in-frame clones, not every one. This table holds roughly 250,000 clones, roughly 70% found once. In its sample, this clone was seen a few times. Its antigen is not identified. This TCR came from a human donor with chronic lymphocytic leukemia. This sample comprised PBMCs, obtained after 24 months of ibrutinib treatment.

Written as DNA, the CDR3 is TGTGCCAGCAGTTATGGGCAGGACCGCCCCTACGAGCAGTACTTC. Translating gives CASSYGQDRPYEQYF. The chain links TRBV6-5 to TRBJ2-7; D is undetermined. The length of the CDR3 is 15 residues. V lost 3 bases and J lost 2, with 14 bases in between. Per the germline V gene, CDR1 is MNHEY and CDR2 is SVGAGI.